A single sample is the source of the 10 T cell receptor beta chains below, sequenced in a study of T-cell memory formation after mild COVID-19. TCRdb used MiXCR to reprocess the 5' RACE reads, holding one entry per CDR3 protein. The repertoire holds about half a million distinct CDR3 sequences, roughly 18% seen once, with about 12% in the top ten. Sequencing used PBMCs or a T cell subset sorted from them (not recorded which). The receptor set was obtained from an adult woman who had mild COVID-19 (a few samples of this study predate the infection). Cell type and time point are not known.

The chain couples TRBV20-1 to TRBJ1-6, with TRBD1 matching over 8 bases. Germline values: CDR1 DFQATT, CDR2 SNEGSKA (reference sequence). The CDR3 extends over 15 amino acids. Trimming removed 8 bases from V and 11 bases from J; junction bases left unmatched: 17. The CDR3 DNA reads TGCAGTCCTTTCAGCGGACAGGGCGCGATTCCACCCCTCCACTTT. Amino acids: CSPFSGQGAIPPLHF.

CDR3 region: CASRPPGLDRDEQFF. In DNA form, the CDR3 reads TGTGCCAGCAGACCACCGGGACTAGATCGAGATGAGCAGTTCTTC. The chain combines TRBV9 with TRBJ2-1, with TRBD2 matching 8 bases. The CDR3 loop spans 15 amino acids. CDR1 and CDR2 from the germline V gene are SGDLS and YYNGEE. The V segment lost 5 bases and the J segment 8 bases; nucleotides outside the gene matches: 12.

J is TRBJ2-1 and V is TRBV30; weak D call: TRBD2 (5 bases). CDR3 size: 15 residues. CDR1 and CDR2 (germline): GTSNPN, SVGIG (reference sequence). With 0 bases removed from V and 6 bases from J, the gap between germline ends came to 15 bases. This chain's CDR3 is CAWSVPGEDRNEQFF. CDR3 nucleotides: TGTGCCTGGAGTGTACCCGGGGAAGACCGCAATGAGCAGTTCTTC.

The chain recombines TRBV4-1 with TRBJ2-7; TRBD1 matches at 9 bases. V trimming: 4 bases; J trimming: 3 bases; junction bases outside the gene matches: 4. This CDR3 region has 14 residues. CDR1 MGHRA and CDR2 YSYEKL come from the germline V gene. The CDR3 loop reads CASSRRDRDYEQYF. CDR3 bases: TGCGCCAGCAGCCGCCGGGACAGGGACTACGAGCAGTACTTC.

This clonotype was found a few times. The chain couples TRBV15 to TRBJ2-7, with D hard to call. Looked up from germline, CDR1 is LNHNV and CDR2 is YYDKDF (reference sequence). This CDR3 is built from 14 residues. The V gene lost 2 bases and the J gene lost 2 bases, with 10 bases spanning the gap. The CDR3 DNA reads TGTGCCACCAGCAGAATTGGAAGAACCTACGAGCAGTACTTC. Translated: CATSRIGRTYEQYF. The full variable domain, completed using reference TRBV15 and TRBJ2-7, is DAMVIQNPRYQVTQFGKPVTLSCSQTLNHNVMYWYQQKSSQAPKLLFHYYDKDFNNEADTPDNFQSRRPNTSFCFLDIRSPGLGDTAMYLCATSRIGRTYEQYFGPGTRLTVT.

The chain is built from TRBV20-1 and TRBJ2-5; D call uncertain. V was shortened by 0 bases and J by 5 bases, with 16 bases between the two germline ends. This CDR3 is 15 amino acids long. The germline gives CDR1 DFQATT, CDR2 SNEGSKA (reference sequence). In DNA form, the CDR3 reads TGCAGTGCTAGAGAGGGGTCAGTCTTCGGTGAGACCCAGTACTTC. This encodes CSAREGSVFGETQYF.

At least ten counts were recorded for this clonotype. This chain links TRBV19 with TRBJ2-7; perhaps TRBD2 as D (5 bases). The ends were cut back, 1 base at V and 4 bases at J, with 11 bases in the middle. Per the germline V gene, CDR1 is LNHDA and CDR2 is SQIVND (reference sequence). The CDR3 has 14 residues. The CDR3: CASSIGGNQYEQYF. The CDR3 DNA is TGTGCCAGTAGTATAGGAGGGAACCAGTACGAGCAGTACTTC.

The chain joins TRBV9 to TRBJ2-5; D gene unclear. The CDR3 sequence is 15 residues long. V was clipped by 0 bases and J by 2 bases, with 11 bases between them. The germline V gene has CDR1 SGDLS and CDR2 YYNGEE. The CDR3 spells CASSVGVGLQETQYF. CDR3 sequence (DNA): TGTGCCAGCAGCGTAGGTGTAGGGCTACAAGAGACCCAGTACTTC.

This clonotype was observed a few times. This chain connects TRBV18 to TRBJ2-7, with D possibly TRBD2 on 6 matching bases. V gave up 2 bases and J gave up 0 bases, with 14 bases separating them. The V gene's germline CDR1 is KGHSH and CDR2 LQKENI. This CDR3 is 16 amino acids long. Here the CDR3 DNA reads TGTGCCAGCTCACCAAAGTGGGAGGCCCGCTCCTACGAGCAGTACTTC. Translation gives CASSPKWEARSYEQYF.

The V gene is TRBV28, the J gene TRBJ1-5; D might be TRBD1 (5 bases). Germline V CDR1 and CDR2: MDHEN, SYDVKM. The V end lost 2 bases, the J end lost 6 bases, and 11 bases lay between the germline ends. The CDR3 runs 14 residues. Here the CDR3 DNA reads TGTGCCAGCAGTTTAGGGGGAAAAGCTCAGCCCCAGCATTTT. Translated: CASSLGGKAQPQHF.